This T cell receptor beta chain was documented in a study of naive and memory T cell subsets. Regarding the study as a whole: A clonotype means one alpha or beta sequence, not an alpha/beta pair. The power law exponent of TCR abundance differed between naive and memory cells. A few larger clonotypes appeared in naive repertoires, especially CD8, possibly memory cells re-expressing CD45RA.

Overnight CMV lysate stimulation of fresh PBMCs defined donor CMV status by CD4+ IFNgamma. An equimolar mix of two oligonucleotides served as the beta constant-region primer for TRBC1 and TRBC2. Nested alpha and beta constant-region primers with the SP2 primer drove four PCR rounds on ligated cDNA. MiXCR was run by TCRdb on the UMI-ligation and nested PCR reads, yielding one entry per CDR3 protein. This table holds over 110,000 distinct CDR3 sequences, approximately 20% found once. With V trimmed by 2 bases and J by 1 base, 3 bases remained unmatched. The CDR3 covers 16 residues. The sample holds a few counts of this clonotype. Its specificity is unknown.

The V and J genes are TRBV12-3 or TRBV12-4 and TRBJ2-5, with TRBD2 matching over 11 bases. Sample: naive CD8+ T cells from blood. The clonotype was recovered from a human donor in good health. The CDR3 is CASSLKLAGVQETQYF. The CDR3 DNA is TGTGCCAGCAGTTTAAAACTAGCGGGGGTCCAAGAGACCCAGTACTTC.